These 10 T cell receptor beta chains came from one sample sequenced in a study of blood T cell repertoires in COVID-19 (dated by TCRdb to between 2020 and 2021). The method behind the library was the immunoSEQ multiplex PCR assay. Entries here come from immuneACCESS through TCRdb and include only in-frame sequences with V and J called. Some clones fail to appear in such tables; in the studies checked, an unresolved V gene covers under half of the shortfall, and the cause of the remainder is unknown. This sample lists over 300,000 clones; around 89% were detected once. Together, the top ten hold 5% to 7.5% of the sample. The source material was peripheral blood. The receptors come from a man aged 18 to 29 who had recovered from COVID-19.

The gene calls are TRBV3-1 (or the pseudogene TRBV3-2) and TRBJ2-7; 9 nucleotides line up with TRBD2. J lost 5 bases, V lost 1 base, and 3 bases had no gene match. The CDR3 extends over 14 amino acids. Germline V CDR1 and CDR2: LGHDT, YNNKEL (reference sequence). The CDR3 DNA is TGTGCCAGCAGCCAAGCGCTAGCGGGGAACGAGCAGTACTTC. Its translation: CASSQALAGNEQYF.

The chain employs TRBV2 and TRBJ2-5, with 13 positions matching TRBD2. This CDR3 contains 17 residues. V shed 7 bases, J shed 4 bases, and the junction held 12 bases outside the gene matches. The germline V gene encodes CDR1 SNHLY and CDR2 FYNNEI. CDR3: CASTLAGGPSRGETQYF. The CDR3, as DNA: TGTGCCAGCACACTAGCGGGAGGGCCCTCGAGAGGAGAGACCCAGTACTTC.

J is TRBJ1-3 and V is TRBV11-3; D call uncertain. Trimming took 5 bases from V and 0 from J, leaving 14 bases between them. Germline V gives CDR1 SGHNT, CDR2 YENEEA. This CDR3 spans 16 amino acids. The CDR3 region is CASSLCRSVSGNTIYF. The CDR3 coding sequence is TGTGCCAGCAGCCTATGCCGATCGGTCTCTGGAAACACCATATATTTT.

In its sample, this clone was seen once. The chain employs TRBV19 and TRBJ1-5; no definite D call. Germline lookup yields CDR1 LNHDA and CDR2 SQIVND (reference sequence). The CDR3 contains 14 residues. V lost 3 bases and J 2 bases, leaving 8 bases between the germline ends. CDR3 bases: TGTGCCAGTAGTATCCAGGCTGGCAATCAGCCCCAGCATTTT. This gives the protein CASSIQAGNQPQHF.

The chain combines TRBV18 with TRBJ1-2, with a weak D call TRBD1 (6 bases). CDR1 KGHSH and CDR2 LQKENI come from the germline V gene. Trimming removed 0 bases at V and 4 bases at J, with 15 bases between. There are 16 residues in the CDR3. DNA of the CDR3: TGTGCCAGCTCACCACCGGACGGGGGGGCTTTCTATGGCTACACCTTC. It is translated as CASSPPDGGAFYGYTF.

The genes are TRBV4-3 and TRBJ1-5; weak D call: TRBD1 (5 bases). The ends were cut back, 0 bases at V and 6 bases at J, with 9 bases in the middle. Per the germline V gene, CDR1 is LGHNA and CDR2 is YSLEER. This CDR3 comprises 14 residues. The CDR3 is CASSQEGGAQPQHF. DNA for the CDR3: TGCGCCAGCAGCCAAGAGGGGGGAGCTCAGCCCCAGCATTTT.

The chain links TRBV5-6 to TRBJ2-5; 8 bases match TRBD2. This CDR3 is 14 amino acids long. Looked up from germline, CDR1 is SGHDT and CDR2 is YYEEEE. The ends lost 1 base at V and 7 bases at J; junction bases unmatched: 6. The CDR3 nucleotides are TGTGCCAGCAGCTTGTCGAGGCTAGCGGGGACCCAGTACTTC. Translating it yields CASSLSRLAGTQYF.

J is TRBJ2-1 and V is TRBV30, with TRBD2 matching over 11 bases. Germline lookup yields CDR1 GTSNPN and CDR2 SVGIG (reference sequence). This CDR3 has 14 residues. The V gene end was trimmed by 4 bases and the J gene end by 8 bases; junction bases not matched to a gene: 7. CDR3 region: CAWTTSGSSYEQFF. CDR3 nucleotides: TGTGCCTGGACAACTAGCGGGAGTAGCTATGAGCAGTTCTTC.

The chain has TRBV12-3 or TRBV12-4 and TRBJ2-2; D call uncertain. The CDR3 sequence is 13 residues long. Trimming stripped 3 bases from V and 5 bases from J, with 7 bases between. CDR3: CASSLGPTGELFF. As DNA, the CDR3 is TGTGCCAGCAGTTTGGGCCCAACCGGGGAGCTGTTTTTT.

The table lists this clone with a count of one. The chain uses TRBV18 and TRBJ2-2; D gene ambiguous. This CDR3 comprises 15 residues. The V gene lost 0 bases and the J gene lost 5 bases, with 10 bases spanning the gap. The germline V gene has CDR1 KGHSH and CDR2 LQKENI. The CDR3 loop is CASSPPGTLTGELFF. DNA for the CDR3: TGTGCCAGCTCACCACCGGGCACCTTGACCGGGGAGCTGTTTTTT.